This T cell receptor beta chain is drawn from a study of blood T cell repertoires in COVID-19. Study background: Acute-phase and convalescent COVID-19 samples originated in the United States, Italy and Spain. T cells, B-cell-depleted T cells, or PBMCs supplied cDNA or gDNA.

Per the authors' pipeline: The assay estimated nucleated cells by amplifying reference gene primers. Sequenced by immunoSEQ multiplex PCR; TCRdb stores in-frame clones only, minus some. V and J calls and clone size follow that table, whereas D and trimming were derived from the DNA. The data hold 140,000 or so clones, with 84% observed a single time. The germline CDR1 and CDR2 sequences are SGDLS and YYNGEE. V lost 0 bases to trimming and J lost 0 bases, with 11 bases between them. CDR3 length: 16 amino acids. Sequencing was carried out using peripheral blood. The clonotype originates from a human donor in a cohort sampled during active COVID-19. The genes are TRBV9 and TRBJ2-3; D call uncertain. The CDR3: CASSVGPQASTDTQYF. CDR3 bases: TGTGCCAGCAGCGTAGGACCTCAGGCTAGCACAGATACGCAGTATTTT.